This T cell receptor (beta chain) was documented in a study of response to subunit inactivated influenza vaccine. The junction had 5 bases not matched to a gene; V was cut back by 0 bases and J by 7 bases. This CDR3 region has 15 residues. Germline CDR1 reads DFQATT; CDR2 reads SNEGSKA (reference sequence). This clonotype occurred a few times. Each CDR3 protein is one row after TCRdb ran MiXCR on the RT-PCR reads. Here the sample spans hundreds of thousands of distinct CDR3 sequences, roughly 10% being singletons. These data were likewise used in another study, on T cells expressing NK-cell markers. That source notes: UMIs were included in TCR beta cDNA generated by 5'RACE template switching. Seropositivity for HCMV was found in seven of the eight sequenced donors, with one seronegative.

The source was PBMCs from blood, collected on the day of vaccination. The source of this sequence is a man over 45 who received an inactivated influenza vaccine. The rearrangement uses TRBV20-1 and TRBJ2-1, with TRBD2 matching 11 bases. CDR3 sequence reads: CSARDTSGSKNEQFF. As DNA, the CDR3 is TGCAGTGCTAGAGACACTAGCGGGAGTAAAAATGAGCAGTTCTTC.